This entry concerns a single T cell receptor beta chain. This record belongs to a study of blood T cell repertoires in COVID-19. About the research overall: The cDNA or gDNA used as material had been derived from T cells, B-cell-depleted T cells, or PBMCs.

V lost 3 bases to trimming and J lost 3 bases; unmatched junction nucleotides: 11. This CDR3 comprises 16 residues. Per the authors' pipeline: Counts of nucleated cells, estimated from reference gene primer amplification, were obtained. Clones were sequenced by immunoSEQ multiplex PCR, and TCRdb holds only the in-frame ones, with some missing. From that table come the V and J calls and clone size; the DNA was used to work out D and trimming. The repertoire holds around 50,000 clones, with around nine tenths as singletons. This TCR was sampled from a man aged 60 to 69 with active or convalescent COVID-19. The chain uses TRBV23-1 and TRBJ2-7; 7 positions agree with TRBD1. TRBV23-1 is an ORF, with its function uncertain. The sample consisted of peripheral blood. CDR3 in DNA: TGCGCCAGCAGTCAGAAAACAGGGGCGCAGGTCTACGAGCAGTACTTC. Protein: CASSQKTGAQVYEQYF.